These 27 T cell receptor beta chains were sequenced from one sample in a study of T cells after yellow fever vaccination (dated by TCRdb to between 2019 and 2020). Library creation used 5' RACE. Data came from an Illumina HiSeq 2500. TCRdb took the public reads, trimmed them with fastp at Q25, ran MiXCR for clone calling and kept in-frame beta chains. Rows with one shared CDR3 protein collapse into an entry with the most common genes and DNA. Across this sample there are around 50,000 distinct CDR3 sequences, with roughly 7.3% seen only once. The ten largest clones capture 28% of the sample. The sample's treatment or condition label, in plain terms: live attenuated yellow fever vaccine strain. Sample: CD8+ T cells sorted from PBMCs, taken less than 18 days after the first yellow fever vaccination. These receptors came from a man in his late teens or twenties who received the YFV17D yellow fever vaccine.

The chain couples TRBV5-1 to TRBJ2-1; 8 bases line up with TRBD2. The CDR3 length is 15 residues. CDR1 and CDR2 (germline): SGHRS, YFSETQ. The junction had 11 bases not matched to a gene; V was cut back by 4 bases and J by 8 bases. CDR3: CASSPGLGVSYEQFF. The CDR3 bases are TGCGCCAGCAGCCCGGGACTAGGGGTTTCGTATGAGCAGTTCTTC.

This clonotype occurred many times. The J gene is TRBJ2-1, the V gene TRBV19; 7 bases agree with TRBD2. Germline V gene lookup returns CDR1 LNHDA and CDR2 SQIVND (reference sequence). V shed 9 bases, J shed 2 bases, and the junction held 10 bases outside the gene matches. The CDR3 covers 15 residues. CDR3 loop: CASSGGGSAYNEQFF. CDR3 nucleotides: TGTGCCAGCTCCGGCGGGGGATCGGCCTACAATGAGCAGTTCTTC.

This clonotype was recorded many times. This chain links TRBV5-5 with TRBJ2-7; 9 positions agree with TRBD1. The CDR3 is 15 residues long. Germline-derived CDR1 and CDR2 are SGHKS and YYEKEE (reference sequence). Unmatched junction bases numbered 11, after V lost 4 bases and J lost 6 bases. The CDR3 spells CASSPSGTGYTEQYV. The DNA of the CDR3 is TGTGCCAGCAGCCCATCCGGGACAGGGTACACCGAGCAGTACGTC.

This clonotype appeared many times. Here the CDR3 reads CATELFGNTEAFF. The CDR3 coding sequence is TGTGCCACCGAGCTTTTCGGGAACACTGAAGCTTTCTTT. J is TRBJ1-1 and V is TRBV28; the D is unclear. CDR1 MDHEN and CDR2 SYDVKM come from the germline V gene. The CDR3 spans 13 residues. Trimming took 10 bases from V and 1 from J, leaving 13 bases between them.

The table lists this clonotype with many counts. The chain is built from TRBV7-9 and TRBJ1-2; perhaps TRBD1 as D (5 bases). CDR3 length equals 15 residues. V was clipped by 2 bases and J by 6 bases, with 16 bases between them. Germline CDR1 SEHNR, CDR2 FQNEAQ (reference sequence). The DNA of the CDR3 is TGTGCCAGCAGCTTATACGGGGCCCCCGGGGATGGCTACACCTTC. It specifies CASSLYGAPGDGYTF.

This clonotype was seen repeatedly, ten times or more. The chain links TRBV20-1 to TRBJ2-4; 7 bases line up with TRBD2. After removal of 6 bases from V and 3 bases from J, the junction contained 8 bases not matched to a gene. Germline V gives CDR1 DFQATT, CDR2 SNEGSKA (reference sequence). The CDR3 extends over 14 amino acids. CDR3: CSAGVREDKNIQYF. For the CDR3, the DNA is TGCAGTGCCGGGGTCCGGGAGGACAAAAACATTCAGTACTTC.

A few counts support this clonotype. V gene TRBV20-1 combines with J gene TRBJ1-1; D is uncertain. The CDR3 contains 12 residues. V shed 2 bases and J shed 0 bases, with 4 bases lying between them. Germline lookup yields CDR1 DFQATT and CDR2 SNEGSKA (reference sequence). CDR3 sequence reads: CSARSVNTEAFF. CDR3 nucleotide sequence: TGCAGTGCTAGATCCGTGAACACTGAAGCTTTCTTT.

This clonotype has ten or more counts. The V gene is TRBV2, the J gene TRBJ1-4, with TRBD1 matching 11 bases. CDR3 length: 16 residues. Trimming removed 5 bases from V and 2 bases from J; junction bases left unmatched: 4. Germline CDR1 and CDR2: SNHLY and FYNNEI. CDR3 in amino acids: CASSPGQGGTNEKLFF. The CDR3, as DNA: TGTGCCAGCAGTCCGGGACAGGGGGGCACTAATGAAAAACTGTTTTTT.

At least ten counts were recorded for this clonotype. The chain couples TRBV2 to TRBJ1-5, with unresolved D. Looked up from germline, CDR1 is SNHLY and CDR2 is FYNNEI. V lost 7 bases and J lost 3, with 7 bases in between. The CDR3 loop spans 12 amino acids. The CDR3 bases are TGTGCCAGCAAGACGGTCAATCAGCCCCAGCATTTT. It specifies CASKTVNQPQHF. The whole variable domain, filled in from reference TRBV2 and TRBJ1-5, reads EPEVTQTPSHQVTQMGQEVILRCVPISNHLYFYWYRQILGQKVEFLVSFYNNEISEKSEIFDDQFSVERPDGSNFTLKIRSTKLEDSAMYFCASKTVNQPQHFGDGTRLSIL.

This clonotype was seen a few times. This chain links TRBV12-3 or TRBV12-4 with TRBJ1-3; TRBD1 matches 7 bases. The CDR3 loop spans 14 amino acids. The J segment lost 3 bases and the V segment lost 3 bases, leaving 2 bases of the junction unmatched. The DNA for the CDR3 is TGTGCCAGCAGTTTCGGGACAGTTGGAAACACCATATATTTT. Its translation: CASSFGTVGNTIYF.

This clonotype was recorded at least ten times. The chain is built from TRBV7-8 and TRBJ1-6; D may be TRBD1 (5 bases). The V gene lost 1 base and the J gene lost 7 bases, with 11 bases spanning the gap. Per the germline V gene, CDR1 is SGHVS and CDR2 is FQNEAQ. CDR3 length equals 15 residues. The CDR3 coding sequence is TGTGCCAGCAGCTTAGGCAGGGCGAGAAATTCACCCCTCCACTTT. Translating gives CASSLGRARNSPLHF.

At least ten counts were recorded for this clonotype. The V gene is TRBV7-9, the J gene TRBJ1-1; a weak D match, TRBD1 (5 bases). The CDR3 length is 13 residues. Germline V gene lookup returns CDR1 SEHNR and CDR2 FQNEAQ (reference sequence). V was trimmed by 3 bases and J by 1 base, leaving 6 bases between them. This chain's CDR3 is CASSFQGNTEAFF. The CDR3 DNA sequence: TGTGCCAGCAGCTTTCAGGGGAACACTGAAGCTTTCTTT.

This clonotype was observed many times. The chain couples TRBV20-1 to TRBJ2-2; the D is unclear. CDR1 is DFQATT and CDR2 is SNEGSKA in the germline V gene (reference sequence). With 0 bases removed from V and 5 bases from J, the gap between germline ends came to 7 bases. The CDR3 has 13 amino acids. CDR3 residues: CSARDLSTGELFF. DNA of the CDR3: TGCAGTGCTAGAGATTTATCGACCGGGGAGCTGTTTTTT.

This clonotype was counted at least ten times. CDR3 protein: CSVEDPQEGSEAFF. CDR3 DNA: TGCAGCGTTGAAGATCCCCAGGAAGGTAGCGAAGCTTTCTTT. The genes are TRBV29-1 and TRBJ1-1, with D uncertain. Germline V CDR1 and CDR2: SQVTM, ANQGSEA. The V and J ends lost 0 bases and 8 bases respectively, with 16 bases between them. There are 14 residues in the CDR3.

This clonotype has at least ten counts. The rearrangement joins TRBV19 to TRBJ2-7; D is uncertain. CDR1 is LNHDA and CDR2 is SQIVND in the germline V gene (reference sequence). The CDR3 is made up of 13 amino acids. V lost 5 bases to trimming and J lost 6 bases, with 14 bases between them. Here the CDR3 DNA reads TGTGCCAGTAGTTCCCGGTCCTCGAGCGAGCAGTACTTC. This gives the protein CASSSRSSSEQYF.

Many counts were recorded for this clonotype. The rearrangement joins TRBV4-1 to TRBJ2-3, with 12 nucleotides matching TRBD2. The V gene's germline CDR1 is MGHRA and CDR2 YSYEKL. With V trimmed by 0 bases and J by 2 bases, 18 bases remained unmatched. The CDR3 totals 22 residues. The CDR3 DNA is TGCGCCAGCAGCCAAGATCCACCCCGTTTGGTACTAGCGGGGGGTCCCACAGATACGCAGTATTTT. Residues: CASSQDPPRLVLAGGPTDTQYF.

This clonotype has a count of ten or more. This chain uses TRBV7-2 with TRBJ1-3; D is unclear. Germline CDR1 SGHTA, CDR2 FQGNSA. The V gene lost 4 bases and the J gene lost 0 bases, with 10 bases spanning the gap. This CDR3 has 15 residues. In DNA, the CDR3 is TGTGCCAGCAGCTCCCGACCCCACTCTGGAAACACCATATATTTT. Residues: CASSSRPHSGNTIYF.

V is TRBV7-9 and J is TRBJ2-4; 8 nucleotides match TRBD2. The ends lost 5 bases at V and 7 bases at J; junction bases unmatched: 13. CDR1 and CDR2 (germline): SEHNR, FQNEAQ (reference sequence). This CDR3 has 16 residues. The CDR3 is CASSLAGGPKRNIQYF. CDR3 nucleotide sequence: TGTGCCAGCAGCCTCGCGGGGGGCCCTAAGCGGAACATTCAGTACTTC. Full variable domain (remainder filled in from reference TRBV7-9 and TRBJ2-4): DTGVSQNPRHKITKRGQNVTFRCDPISEHNRLYWYRQTLGQGPEFLTYFQNEAQLEKSRLLSDRFSAERPKGSFSTLEIQRTEQGDSAMYLCASSLAGGPKRNIQYFGAGTRLSVL.

This clonotype was found a few times. The CDR3 reads CASSEGLGANVLTF. The CDR3 coding sequence is TGTGCCAGTAGTGAGGGGCTAGGGGCCAACGTCCTGACTTTC. This chain joins TRBV19 and TRBJ2-6; TRBD1 or TRBD2 may be the D gene (5 bases each). The CDR3 loop spans 14 amino acids. V was clipped by 5 bases and J by 4 bases, with 9 bases between them. Germline V CDR1 and CDR2: LNHDA, SQIVND (reference sequence). Together with reference TRBV19 and TRBJ2-6, the CDR3 gives the full variable domain: DGGITQSPKYLFRKEGQNVTLSCEQNLNHDAMYWYRQDPGQGLRLIYYSQIVNDFQKGDIAEGYSVSREKKESFPLTVTSAQKNPTAFYLCASSEGLGANVLTFGAGSRLTVL.

There are many counts of this clonotype. CDR3 DNA: TGTGCCAGCAGTTCGGGGACAGGGCATGCCTACGAGCAGTACTTC. This translates into CASSSGTGHAYEQYF. The chain combines TRBV12-3 or TRBV12-4 with TRBJ2-7; 9 bases align to TRBD1. V dropped 4 bases and J dropped 2; count of bases not matched to a gene: 6. The length of the CDR3 is 15 residues.

This clonotype was seen ten or more times. The gene calls are TRBV6-2 or TRBV6-3 and TRBJ1-1; D not resolved. The ends were cut back, 8 bases at V and 9 bases at J, with 13 bases in the middle. This CDR3 has 11 residues. From germline, CDR1 is MNHEY and CDR2 SVGEGT. This chain's CDR3 is CASLAGSQAFF. The CDR3 DNA sequence: TGTGCCAGCCTGGCGGGCAGCCAAGCTTTCTTT.

The sample holds many counts of this clonotype. The V gene is TRBV29-1, the J gene TRBJ2-2, with unresolved D. This CDR3 is built from 13 residues. Germline-derived CDR1 and CDR2 are SQVTM and ANQGSEA. The V gene lost 4 bases and the J gene lost 2 bases, with 8 bases spanning the gap. CDR3 sequence: CSVASENTGELFF. DNA of the CDR3: TGCAGCGTTGCATCGGAAAACACCGGGGAGCTGTTTTTT.

This clonotype was observed many times. The chain links TRBV7-8 to TRBJ2-5; TRBD2 aligns across 8 bases. The germline V gene encodes CDR1 SGHVS and CDR2 FQNEAQ. V lost 0 bases to trimming and J lost 6 bases; unmatched junction nucleotides: 9. The CDR3 has 16 amino acids. CDR3 region: CASSLASGGGTKTQYF. The CDR3 DNA reads as TGTGCCAGCAGCTTAGCGAGCGGGGGTGGAACAAAGACCCAGTACTTC.

This clonotype has ten or more counts. This chain connects TRBV7-2 to TRBJ1-1; D uncertain. This CDR3 comprises 14 residues. Trimming took 7 bases from V and 0 from J, leaving 12 bases between them. The V gene's germline CDR1 is SGHTA and CDR2 FQGNSA. CDR3 in amino acids: CASNFGDLNTEAFF. The CDR3 DNA is TGTGCCAGCAACTTCGGGGATTTGAACACTGAAGCTTTCTTT.

The sample holds many counts of this clonotype. This sequence joins TRBV19 and TRBJ2-7; D is possibly TRBD1 or TRBD2 (6 bases each). V shed 10 bases and J shed 1 base, with 17 bases lying between them. CDR1 is LNHDA, CDR2 SQIVND, per germline (reference sequence). The CDR3 is made up of 14 amino acids. This CDR3 is CATATGALSYEQYF. The DNA for the CDR3 is TGTGCCACCGCTACGGGGGCCCTTTCCTACGAGCAGTACTTC.

This clonotype was counted ten times or more. The chain couples TRBV5-1 to TRBJ2-2; D ambiguous. Germline lookup yields CDR1 SGHRS and CDR2 YFSETQ. Trimming removed 4 bases from V and 1 base from J, with 5 bases in between. The CDR3 contains 13 residues. The CDR3 loop reads CASSALNTGELFF. DNA of the CDR3: TGCGCCAGCAGCGCGTTGAACACCGGGGAGCTGTTTTTT.

This clonotype has ten or more counts. The chain employs TRBV29-1 and TRBJ2-7; TRBD1 might be the D (6 bases). Germline lookup yields CDR1 SQVTM and CDR2 ANQGSEA. CDR3 size: 13 residues. V lost 5 bases to trimming and J lost 3 bases, with 14 bases between them. CDR3 residues: CSVRAGDSYEQYF. DNA of the CDR3: TGCAGCGTTCGAGCAGGGGATAGCTACGAGCAGTACTTC.